The clone carrying this T cell receptor (beta chain) was picked up many times. Its antigen is undetermined. With 10-nucleotide random UMIs included, cDNA was synthesized by 5'RACE. Every sequencing run generated over 170 million TCR-beta sequences from 15-18 subjects. Via MiXCR, TCRdb re-called the 5' RACE reads, giving one row per CDR3 protein. The sample has more than 50,000 distinct CDR3 sequences, approximately 25% seen once. V was pared by 6 bases and J by 10 bases, with 16 bases between. The CDR3 sequence is 14 residues long. Time point reported: technical triplicate 2. The source of the sample is a study of neurological immune-mediated disorders. The study's findings and limits: Among expanded clones, no CDR3 amino acid sequences were shared across subjects, a pattern suggesting private repertoires in all groups. In HTLV-1-associated myelopathy, TCR clonal expansion was greatest, and in multiple sclerosis it was least, below healthy controls.

The sample was PBMCs. The J gene is TRBJ1-6, the V gene TRBV12-3 or TRBV12-4; maybe TRBD1 (5 bases). The TCR sequence derives from a man aged 60 to 69 with HTLV-1-associated myelopathy (HAM/TSP). CDR3 residues: CASRTDRELSPLHF. DNA of the CDR3: TGTGCCAGCAGGACCGACAGAGAACTCTCACCCCTCCACTTT.